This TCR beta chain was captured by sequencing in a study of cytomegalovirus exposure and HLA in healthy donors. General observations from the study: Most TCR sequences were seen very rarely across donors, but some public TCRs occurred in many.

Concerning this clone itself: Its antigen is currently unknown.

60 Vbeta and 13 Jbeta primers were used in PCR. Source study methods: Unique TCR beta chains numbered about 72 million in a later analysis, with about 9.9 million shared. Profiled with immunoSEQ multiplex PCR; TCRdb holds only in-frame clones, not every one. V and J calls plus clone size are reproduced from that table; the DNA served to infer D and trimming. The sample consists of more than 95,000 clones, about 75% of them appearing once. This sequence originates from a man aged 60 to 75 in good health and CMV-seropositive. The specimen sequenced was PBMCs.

CDR3 sequence reads: CASSLTGQGDTEAFF. DNA of the CDR3: TGTGCCAGCAGCTTGACGGGACAGGGTGACACTGAAGCTTTCTTT. The chain has TRBV5-4 and TRBJ1-1; TRBD1 aligns across 9 bases. The CDR3 covers 15 residues. The junction had 4 bases not matched to a gene; V was cut back by 1 base and J by 3 bases. The V gene's germline CDR1 is SGHNT and CDR2 YYREEE (reference sequence).